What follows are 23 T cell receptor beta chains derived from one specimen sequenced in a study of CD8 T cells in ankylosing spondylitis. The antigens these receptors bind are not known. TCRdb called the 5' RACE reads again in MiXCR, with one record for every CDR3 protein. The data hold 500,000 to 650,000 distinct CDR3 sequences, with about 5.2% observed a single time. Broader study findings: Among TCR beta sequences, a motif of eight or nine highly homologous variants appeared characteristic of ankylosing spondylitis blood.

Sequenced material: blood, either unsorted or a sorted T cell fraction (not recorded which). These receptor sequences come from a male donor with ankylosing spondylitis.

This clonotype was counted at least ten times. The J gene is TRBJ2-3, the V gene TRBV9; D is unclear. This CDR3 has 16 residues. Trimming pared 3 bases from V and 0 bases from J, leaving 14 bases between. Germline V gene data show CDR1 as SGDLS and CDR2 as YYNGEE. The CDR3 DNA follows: TGTGCCAGCAGCGCGTCCGCGACACTTAGCACAGATACGCAGTATTTT. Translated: CASSASATLSTDTQYF.

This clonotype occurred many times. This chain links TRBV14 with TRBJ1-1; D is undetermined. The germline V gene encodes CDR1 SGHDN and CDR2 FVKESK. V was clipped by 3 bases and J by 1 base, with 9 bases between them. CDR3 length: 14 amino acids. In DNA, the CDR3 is TGTGCCAGCAGCCAGTTTAACGGGAACACTGAAGCTTTCTTT. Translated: CASSQFNGNTEAFF.

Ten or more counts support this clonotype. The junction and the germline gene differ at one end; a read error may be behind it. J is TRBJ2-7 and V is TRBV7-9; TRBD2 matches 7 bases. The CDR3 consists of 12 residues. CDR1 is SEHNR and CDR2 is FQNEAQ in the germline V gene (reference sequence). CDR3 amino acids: CASSLGRGEQYF. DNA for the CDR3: TGTGCCAGCAGTTTAGGGAGGGGAGAGCAGTACTTC.

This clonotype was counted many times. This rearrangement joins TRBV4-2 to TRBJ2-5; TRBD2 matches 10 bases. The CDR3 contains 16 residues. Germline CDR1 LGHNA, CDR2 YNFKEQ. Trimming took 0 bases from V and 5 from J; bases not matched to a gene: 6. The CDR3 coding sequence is TGTGCCAGCAGCCAAGACCCAGCGGGGGGGCCGGAGACCCAGTACTTC. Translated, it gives CASSQDPAGGPETQYF.

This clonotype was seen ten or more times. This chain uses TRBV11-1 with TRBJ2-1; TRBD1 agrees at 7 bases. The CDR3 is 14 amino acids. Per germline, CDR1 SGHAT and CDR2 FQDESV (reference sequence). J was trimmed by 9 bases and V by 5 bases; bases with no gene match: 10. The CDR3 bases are TGTGCCAGCAGCCCGCAGACAGGGTATCCTGAGCAGTTCTTC. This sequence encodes CASSPQTGYPEQFF.

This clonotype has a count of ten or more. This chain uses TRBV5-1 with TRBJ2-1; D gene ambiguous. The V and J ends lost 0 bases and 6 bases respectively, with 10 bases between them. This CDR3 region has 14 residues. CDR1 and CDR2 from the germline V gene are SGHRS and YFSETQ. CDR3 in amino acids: CASSLGQPGNEQFF. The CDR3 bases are TGCGCCAGCAGCTTGGGTCAGCCAGGCAATGAGCAGTTCTTC.

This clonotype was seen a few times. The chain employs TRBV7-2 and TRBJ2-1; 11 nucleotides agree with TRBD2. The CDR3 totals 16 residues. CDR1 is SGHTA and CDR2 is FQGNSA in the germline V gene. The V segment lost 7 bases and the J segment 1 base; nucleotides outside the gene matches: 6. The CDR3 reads CASTIAGGPSYNEQFF. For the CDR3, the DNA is TGTGCCAGCACCATAGCGGGGGGGCCTTCCTACAATGAGCAGTTCTTC.

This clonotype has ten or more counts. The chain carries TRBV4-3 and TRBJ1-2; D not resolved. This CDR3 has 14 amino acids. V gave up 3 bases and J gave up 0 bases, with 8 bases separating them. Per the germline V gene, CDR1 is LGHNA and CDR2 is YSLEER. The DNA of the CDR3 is TGCGCCAGCAGCCACCTCGGGGCTAACTATGGCTACACCTTC. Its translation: CASSHLGANYGYTF.

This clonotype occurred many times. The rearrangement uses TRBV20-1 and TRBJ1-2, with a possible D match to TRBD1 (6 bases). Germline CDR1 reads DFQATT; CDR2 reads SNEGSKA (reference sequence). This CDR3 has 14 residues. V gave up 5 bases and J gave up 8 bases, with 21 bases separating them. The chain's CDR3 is CSAPRVGGRQGYTF. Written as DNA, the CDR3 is TGCAGTGCTCCCCGGGTTGGGGGGCGTCAGGGCTACACCTTC.

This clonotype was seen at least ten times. The CDR3 sequence is CASSRQAGTDSGNTIYF. The CDR3 coding sequence is TGCGCCAGCAGCCGGCAGGCCGGGACAGACTCTGGAAACACCATATATTTT. The chain carries TRBV4-3 and TRBJ1-3; TRBD1 matches at 7 bases. The CDR3 length is 17 residues. Germline lookup yields CDR1 LGHNA and CDR2 YSLEER. The V segment lost 4 bases and the J segment 0 bases; nucleotides outside the gene matches: 9.

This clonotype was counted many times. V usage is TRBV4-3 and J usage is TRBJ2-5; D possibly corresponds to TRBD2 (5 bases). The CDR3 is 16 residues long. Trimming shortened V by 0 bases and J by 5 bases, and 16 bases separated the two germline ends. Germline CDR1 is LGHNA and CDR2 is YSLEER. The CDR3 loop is CASSQDSPGTEETQYF. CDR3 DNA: TGCGCCAGCAGCCAAGATAGTCCGGGAACGGAGGAGACCCAGTACTTC.

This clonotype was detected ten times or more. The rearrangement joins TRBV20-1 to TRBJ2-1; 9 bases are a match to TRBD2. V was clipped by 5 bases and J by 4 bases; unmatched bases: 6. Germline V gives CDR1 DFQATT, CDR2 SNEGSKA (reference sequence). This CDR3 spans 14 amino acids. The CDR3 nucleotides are TGCAGTGCTCGAAGCGGGGGGCCATACAATGAGCAGTTCTTC. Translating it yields CSARSGGPYNEQFF.

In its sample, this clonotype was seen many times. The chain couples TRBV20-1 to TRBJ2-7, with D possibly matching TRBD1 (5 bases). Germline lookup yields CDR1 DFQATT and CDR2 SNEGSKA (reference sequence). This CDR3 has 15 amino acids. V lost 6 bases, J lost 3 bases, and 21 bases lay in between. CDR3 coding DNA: TGCAGTGCCCAGAAGAACCAGGGAACCTACTACGAGCAGTACTTC. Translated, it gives CSAQKNQGTYYEQYF.

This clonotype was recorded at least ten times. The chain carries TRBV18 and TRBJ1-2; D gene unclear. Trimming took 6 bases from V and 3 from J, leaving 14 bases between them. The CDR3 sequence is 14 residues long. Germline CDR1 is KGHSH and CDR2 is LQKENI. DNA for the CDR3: TGTGCCAGCTCCGGTGGTGGGGTGGACTATGGCTACACCTTC. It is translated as CASSGGGVDYGYTF.

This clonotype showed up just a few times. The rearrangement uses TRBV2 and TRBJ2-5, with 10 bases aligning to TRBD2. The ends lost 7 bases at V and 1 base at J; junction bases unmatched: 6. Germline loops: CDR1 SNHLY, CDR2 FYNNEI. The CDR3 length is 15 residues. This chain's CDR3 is CASNYPSGSQETQYF. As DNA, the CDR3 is TGTGCCAGCAACTACCCTAGCGGGAGCCAAGAGACCCAGTACTTC.

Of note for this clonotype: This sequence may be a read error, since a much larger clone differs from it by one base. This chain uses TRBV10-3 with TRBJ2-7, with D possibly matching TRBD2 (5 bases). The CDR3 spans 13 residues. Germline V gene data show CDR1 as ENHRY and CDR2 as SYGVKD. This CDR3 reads CAFSEGRIYEQYF. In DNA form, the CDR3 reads TGTGCCTTCAGTGAGGGAAGAATCTACGAGCAGTACTTC.

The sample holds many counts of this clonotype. The CDR3 DNA reads TGTGCCAGCAGCGTAGTAGGAAGCCCCTCCGAGCAGTACTTC. This translates into CASSVVGSPSEQYF. The V call is TRBV9, the J call TRBJ2-7; D unresolved. Germline CDR1 SGDLS, CDR2 YYNGEE. V shed 0 bases and J shed 6 bases, with 13 bases lying between them. This CDR3 is 14 amino acids long. Full variable domain (remainder filled in from reference TRBV9 and TRBJ2-7): DSGVTQTPKHLITATGQRVTLRCSPRSGDLSVYWYQQSLDQGLQFLIQYYNGEERAKGNILERFSAQQFPDLHSELNLSSLELGDSALYFCASSVVGSPSEQYFGPGTRLTVT.

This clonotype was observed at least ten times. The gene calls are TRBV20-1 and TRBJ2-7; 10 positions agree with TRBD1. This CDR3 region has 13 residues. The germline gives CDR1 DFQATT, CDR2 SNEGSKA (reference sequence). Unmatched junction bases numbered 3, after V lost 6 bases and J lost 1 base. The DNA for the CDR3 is TGCAGTGCGATGGACAGGGGGTCCTACGAGCAGTACTTC. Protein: CSAMDRGSYEQYF.

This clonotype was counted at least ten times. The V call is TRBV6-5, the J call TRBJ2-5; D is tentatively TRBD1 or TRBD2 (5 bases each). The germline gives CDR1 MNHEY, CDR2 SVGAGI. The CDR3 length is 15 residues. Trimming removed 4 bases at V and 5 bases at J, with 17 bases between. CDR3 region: CASSLNRDPRETQYF. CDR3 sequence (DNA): TGTGCCAGCAGTTTAAACCGGGACCCACGGGAGACCCAGTACTTC.

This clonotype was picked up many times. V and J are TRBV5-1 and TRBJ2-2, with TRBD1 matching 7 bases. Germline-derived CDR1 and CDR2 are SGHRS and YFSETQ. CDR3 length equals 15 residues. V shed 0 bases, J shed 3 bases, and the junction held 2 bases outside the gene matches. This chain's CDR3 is CASSLEQGYTGELFF. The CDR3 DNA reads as TGCGCCAGCAGCTTGGAACAGGGGTACACCGGGGAGCTGTTTTTT. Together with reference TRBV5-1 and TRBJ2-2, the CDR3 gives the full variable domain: KAGVTQTPRYLIKTRGQQVTLSCSPISGHRSVSWYQQTPGQGLQFLFEYFSETQRNKGNFPGRFSGRQFSNSRSEMNVSTLELGDSALYLCASSLEQGYTGELFFGEGSRLTVL.

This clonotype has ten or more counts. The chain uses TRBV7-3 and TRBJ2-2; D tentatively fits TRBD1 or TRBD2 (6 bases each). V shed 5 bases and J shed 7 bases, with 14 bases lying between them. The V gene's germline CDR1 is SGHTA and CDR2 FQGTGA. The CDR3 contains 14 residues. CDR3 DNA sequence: TGTGCCAGCAGCCCGGGGGCCTCCAACGGGGAGCTGTTTTTT. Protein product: CASSPGASNGELFF.

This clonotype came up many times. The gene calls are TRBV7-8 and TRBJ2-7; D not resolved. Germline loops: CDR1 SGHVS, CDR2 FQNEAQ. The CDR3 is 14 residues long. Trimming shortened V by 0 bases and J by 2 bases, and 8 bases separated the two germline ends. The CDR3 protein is CASSLAPRTYEQYF. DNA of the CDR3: TGTGCCAGCAGCTTAGCCCCCCGTACCTACGAGCAGTACTTC.

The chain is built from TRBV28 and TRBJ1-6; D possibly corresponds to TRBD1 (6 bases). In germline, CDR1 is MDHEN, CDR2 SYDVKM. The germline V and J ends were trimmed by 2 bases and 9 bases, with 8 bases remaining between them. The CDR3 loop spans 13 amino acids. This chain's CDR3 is CASSLGGPSPLHF. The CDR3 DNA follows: TGTGCCAGCAGTTTAGGGGGGCCTTCACCCCTCCACTTT. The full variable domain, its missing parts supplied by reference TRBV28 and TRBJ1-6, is DVKVTQSSRYLVKRTGEKVFLECVQDMDHENMFWYRQDPGLGLRLIYFSYDVKMKEKGDIPEGYSVSREKKERFSLILESASTNQTSMYLCASSLGGPSPLHFGNGTRLTVT.